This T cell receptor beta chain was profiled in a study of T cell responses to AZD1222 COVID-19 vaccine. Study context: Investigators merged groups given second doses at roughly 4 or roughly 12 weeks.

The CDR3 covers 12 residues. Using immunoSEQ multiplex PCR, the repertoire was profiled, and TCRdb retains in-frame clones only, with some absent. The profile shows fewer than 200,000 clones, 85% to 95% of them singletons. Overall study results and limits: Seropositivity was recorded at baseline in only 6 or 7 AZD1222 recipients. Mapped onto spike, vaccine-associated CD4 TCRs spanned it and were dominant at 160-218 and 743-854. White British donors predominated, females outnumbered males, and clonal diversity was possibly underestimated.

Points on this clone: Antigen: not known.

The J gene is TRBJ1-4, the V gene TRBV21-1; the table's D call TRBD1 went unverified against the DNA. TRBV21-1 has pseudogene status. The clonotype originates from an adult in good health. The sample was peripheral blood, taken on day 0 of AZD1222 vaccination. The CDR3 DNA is TGTGCCAGCACAGGGGGCGAAGAAAAACTGTTTTTT. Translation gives CASTGGEEKLFF.